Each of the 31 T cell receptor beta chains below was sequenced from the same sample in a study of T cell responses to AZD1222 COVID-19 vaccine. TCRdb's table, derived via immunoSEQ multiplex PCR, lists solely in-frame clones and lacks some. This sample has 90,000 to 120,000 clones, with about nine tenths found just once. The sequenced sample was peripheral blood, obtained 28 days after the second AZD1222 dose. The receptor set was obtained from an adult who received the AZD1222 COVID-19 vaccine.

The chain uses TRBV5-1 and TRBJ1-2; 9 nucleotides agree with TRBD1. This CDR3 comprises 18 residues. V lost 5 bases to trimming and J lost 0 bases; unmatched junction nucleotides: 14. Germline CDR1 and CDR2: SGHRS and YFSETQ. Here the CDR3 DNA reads TGCGCCAGCAGGGGTAGATTGGGACAGGGTGTAGCTAACTATGGCTACACCTTC. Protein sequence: CASRGRLGQGVANYGYTF.

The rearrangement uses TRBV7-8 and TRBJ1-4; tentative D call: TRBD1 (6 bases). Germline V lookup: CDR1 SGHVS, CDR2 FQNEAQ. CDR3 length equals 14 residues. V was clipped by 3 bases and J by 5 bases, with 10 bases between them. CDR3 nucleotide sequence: TGTGCCAGCAGCTTGGACAGCCAGAATGAAAAACTGTTTTTT. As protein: CASSLDSQNEKLFF.

The CDR3 nucleotides read TGTGCCAGCAGTGAGGGGGACAGGGGTGAGCATTTT. This sequence encodes CASSEGDRGEHF. The chain uses TRBV6-1 and TRBJ1-5; 10 nucleotides line up with TRBD1. The CDR3 contains 12 residues. The trim removed 3 bases at V and 14 bases at J, leaving 4 bases unmatched. Germline V lookup: CDR1 MNHNS, CDR2 SASEGT.

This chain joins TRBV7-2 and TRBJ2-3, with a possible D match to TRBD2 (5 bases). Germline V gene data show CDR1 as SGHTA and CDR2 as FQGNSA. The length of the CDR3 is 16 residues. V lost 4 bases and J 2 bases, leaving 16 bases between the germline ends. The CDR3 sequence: CASSSRLRSPTDTQYF. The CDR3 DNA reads TGTGCCAGCAGCTCCAGACTAAGATCCCCCACAGATACGCAGTATTTT.

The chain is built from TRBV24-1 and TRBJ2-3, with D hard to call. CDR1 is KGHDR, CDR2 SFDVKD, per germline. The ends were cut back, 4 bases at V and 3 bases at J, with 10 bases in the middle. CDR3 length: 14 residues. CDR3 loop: CATSEVGETDTQYF. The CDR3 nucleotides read TGTGCCACCAGTGAGGTAGGAGAAACAGATACGCAGTATTTT.

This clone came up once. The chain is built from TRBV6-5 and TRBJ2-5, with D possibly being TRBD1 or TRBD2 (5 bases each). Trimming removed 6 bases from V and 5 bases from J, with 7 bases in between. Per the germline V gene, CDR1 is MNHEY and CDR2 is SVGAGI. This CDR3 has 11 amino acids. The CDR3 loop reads CASSEGETQYF. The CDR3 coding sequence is TGTGCCAGCAGCGAGGGGGAGACCCAGTACTTC.

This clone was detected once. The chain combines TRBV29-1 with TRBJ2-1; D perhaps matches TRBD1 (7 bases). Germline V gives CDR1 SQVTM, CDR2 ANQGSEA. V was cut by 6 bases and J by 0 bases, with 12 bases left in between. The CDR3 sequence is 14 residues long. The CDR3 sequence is CSVNRGGSYNEQFF. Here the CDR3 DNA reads TGCAGCGTCAACAGGGGAGGCTCCTACAATGAGCAGTTCTTC.

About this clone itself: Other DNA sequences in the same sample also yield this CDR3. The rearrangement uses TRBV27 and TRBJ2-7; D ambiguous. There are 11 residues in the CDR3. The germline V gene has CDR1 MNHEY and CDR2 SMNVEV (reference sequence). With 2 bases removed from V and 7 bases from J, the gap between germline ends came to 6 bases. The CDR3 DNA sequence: TGTGCCAGCAGTTTAGGCGTGGAGCAGTACTTC. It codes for CASSLGVEQYF.

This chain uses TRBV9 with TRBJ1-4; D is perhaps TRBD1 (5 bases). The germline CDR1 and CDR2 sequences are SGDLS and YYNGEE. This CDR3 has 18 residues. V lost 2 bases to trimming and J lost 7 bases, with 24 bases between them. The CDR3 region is CASSVRTWGRRTGEKLFF. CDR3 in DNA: TGTGCCAGCAGCGTGAGAACTTGGGGACGCCGAACCGGTGAAAAACTGTTTTTT.

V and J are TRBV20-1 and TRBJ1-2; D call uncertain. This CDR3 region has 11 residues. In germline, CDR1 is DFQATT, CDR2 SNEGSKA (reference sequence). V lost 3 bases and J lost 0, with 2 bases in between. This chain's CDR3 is CSARANYGYTF. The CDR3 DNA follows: TGCAGTGCTAGGGCTAACTATGGCTACACCTTC.

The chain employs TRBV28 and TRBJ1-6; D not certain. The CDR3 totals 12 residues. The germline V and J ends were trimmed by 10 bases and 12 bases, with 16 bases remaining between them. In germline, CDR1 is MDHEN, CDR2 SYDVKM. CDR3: CAISPGPGPLHF. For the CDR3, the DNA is TGTGCCATCTCCCCAGGCCCCGGACCCCTCCACTTT.

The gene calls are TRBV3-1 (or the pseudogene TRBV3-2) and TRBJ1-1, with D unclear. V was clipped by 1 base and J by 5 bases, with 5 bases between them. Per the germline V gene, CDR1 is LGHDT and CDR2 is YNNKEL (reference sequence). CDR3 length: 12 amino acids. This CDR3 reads CASSQARTEAFF. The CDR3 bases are TGTGCCAGCAGCCAAGCTCGAACTGAAGCTTTCTTT.

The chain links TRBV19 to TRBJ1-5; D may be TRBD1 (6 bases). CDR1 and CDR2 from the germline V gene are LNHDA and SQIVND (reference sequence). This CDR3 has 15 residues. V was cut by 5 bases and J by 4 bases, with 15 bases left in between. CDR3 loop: CASSSRGGLNQPQHF. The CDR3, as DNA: TGTGCCAGTAGTTCTCGCGGGGGCCTAAATCAGCCCCAGCATTTT.

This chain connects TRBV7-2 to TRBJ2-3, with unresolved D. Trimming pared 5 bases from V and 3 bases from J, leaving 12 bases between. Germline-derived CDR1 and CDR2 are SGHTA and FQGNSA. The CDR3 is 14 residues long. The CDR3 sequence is CASSASYYTDTQYF. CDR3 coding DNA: TGTGCCAGCAGCGCTTCTTACTATACAGATACGCAGTATTTT.

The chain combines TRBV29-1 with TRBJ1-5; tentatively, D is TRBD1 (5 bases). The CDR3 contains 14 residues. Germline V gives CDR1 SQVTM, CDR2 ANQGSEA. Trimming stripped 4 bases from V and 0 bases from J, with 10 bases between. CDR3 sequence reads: CSVGGGDSNQPQHF. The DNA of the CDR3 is TGCAGCGTTGGGGGGGGTGATAGCAATCAGCCCCAGCATTTT.

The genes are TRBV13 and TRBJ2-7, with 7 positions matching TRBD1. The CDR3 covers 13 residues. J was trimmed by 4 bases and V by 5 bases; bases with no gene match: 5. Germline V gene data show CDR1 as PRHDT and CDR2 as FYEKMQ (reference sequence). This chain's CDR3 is CASSRTGKYEQYF. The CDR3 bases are TGTGCCAGCAGCCGGACAGGCAAATACGAGCAGTACTTC.

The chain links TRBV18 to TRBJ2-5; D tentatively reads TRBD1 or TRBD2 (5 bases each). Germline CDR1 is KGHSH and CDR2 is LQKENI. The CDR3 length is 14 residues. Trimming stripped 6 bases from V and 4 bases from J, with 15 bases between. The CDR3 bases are TGTGCCAGCTCCCGGGGCCCAGGAACAGAGACCCAGTACTTC. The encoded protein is CASSRGPGTETQYF.

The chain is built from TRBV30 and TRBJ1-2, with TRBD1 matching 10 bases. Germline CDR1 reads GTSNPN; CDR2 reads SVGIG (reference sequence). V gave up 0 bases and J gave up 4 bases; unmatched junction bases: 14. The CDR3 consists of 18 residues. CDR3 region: CAWSVYWDRGVSLYGYTF. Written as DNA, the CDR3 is TGTGCCTGGAGTGTTTATTGGGACAGGGGAGTAAGTCTCTATGGCTACACCTTC.

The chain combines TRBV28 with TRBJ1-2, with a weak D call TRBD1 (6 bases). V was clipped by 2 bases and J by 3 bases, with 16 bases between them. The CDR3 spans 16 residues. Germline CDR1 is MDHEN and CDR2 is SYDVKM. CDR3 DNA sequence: TGTGCCAGCAGTTTACTAGGCGGGGGGCAGGACTATGGCTACACCTTC. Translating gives CASSLLGGGQDYGYTF.

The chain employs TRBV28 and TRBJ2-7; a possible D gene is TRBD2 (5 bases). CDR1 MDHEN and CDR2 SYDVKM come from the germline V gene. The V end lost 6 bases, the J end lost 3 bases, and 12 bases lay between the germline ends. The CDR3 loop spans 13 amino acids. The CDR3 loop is CASSLAGDYEQYF. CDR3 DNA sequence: TGTGCCAGCAGCTTGGCCGGGGACTACGAGCAGTACTTC.

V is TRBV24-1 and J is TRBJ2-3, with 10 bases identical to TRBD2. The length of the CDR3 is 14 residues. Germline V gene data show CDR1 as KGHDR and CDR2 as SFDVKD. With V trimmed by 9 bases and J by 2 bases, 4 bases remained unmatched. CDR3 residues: CATATSGLTDTQYF. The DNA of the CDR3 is TGTGCCACCGCGACTAGCGGGCTCACAGATACGCAGTATTTT.

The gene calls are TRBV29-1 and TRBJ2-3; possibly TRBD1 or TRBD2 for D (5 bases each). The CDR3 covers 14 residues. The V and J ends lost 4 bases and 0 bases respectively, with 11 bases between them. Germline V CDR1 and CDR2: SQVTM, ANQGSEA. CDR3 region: CSVAEWGSTDTQYF. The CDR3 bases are TGCAGCGTTGCAGAATGGGGGAGCACAGATACGCAGTATTTT.

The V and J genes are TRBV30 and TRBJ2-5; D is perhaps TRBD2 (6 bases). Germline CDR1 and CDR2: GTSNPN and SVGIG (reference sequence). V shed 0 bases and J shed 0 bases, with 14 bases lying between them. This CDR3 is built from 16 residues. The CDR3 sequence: CAWSVLARGYQETQYF. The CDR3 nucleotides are TGTGCCTGGAGTGTACTGGCCCGGGGGTACCAAGAGACCCAGTACTTC.

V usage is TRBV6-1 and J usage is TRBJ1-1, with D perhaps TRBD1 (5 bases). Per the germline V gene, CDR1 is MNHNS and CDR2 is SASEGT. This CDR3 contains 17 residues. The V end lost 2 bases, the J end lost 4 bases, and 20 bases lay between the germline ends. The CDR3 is CASSERGRVQQPTEAFF. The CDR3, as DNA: TGTGCCAGCAGTGAAAGGGGACGGGTGCAGCAGCCCACTGAAGCTTTCTTT.

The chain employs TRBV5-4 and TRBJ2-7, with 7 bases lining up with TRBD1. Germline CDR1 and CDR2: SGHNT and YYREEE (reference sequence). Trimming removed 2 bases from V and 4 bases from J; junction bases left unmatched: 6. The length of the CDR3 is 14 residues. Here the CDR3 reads CASSLYRGSYEQYF. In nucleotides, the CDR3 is TGTGCCAGCAGCTTATACAGGGGTTCATACGAGCAGTACTTC.

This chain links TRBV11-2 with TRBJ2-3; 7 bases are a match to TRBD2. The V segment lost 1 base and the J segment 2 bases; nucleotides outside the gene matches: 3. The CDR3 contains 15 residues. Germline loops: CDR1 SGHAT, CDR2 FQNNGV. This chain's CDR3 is CASSLAGLYTDTQYF. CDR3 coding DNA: TGTGCCAGCAGCTTAGCGGGACTATACACAGATACGCAGTATTTT.

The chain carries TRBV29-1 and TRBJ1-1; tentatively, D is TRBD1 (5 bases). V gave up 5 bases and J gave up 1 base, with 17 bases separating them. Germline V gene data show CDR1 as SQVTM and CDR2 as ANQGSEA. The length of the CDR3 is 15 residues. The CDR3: CSVYASRQKNTEAFF. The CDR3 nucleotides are TGCAGCGTTTACGCCTCGCGACAGAAGAACACTGAAGCTTTCTTT.

The DNA for the CDR3 is TGTGCCAGTAGTCAGGGGATTGGGAACACTGAAGCTTTCTTT. Translated: CASSQGIGNTEAFF. V gene TRBV19 combines with J gene TRBJ1-1, with a tentative D call TRBD1 (6 bases). In germline, CDR1 is LNHDA, CDR2 SQIVND (reference sequence). V was cut by 5 bases and J by 1 base, with 11 bases left in between. The CDR3 length is 14 residues.

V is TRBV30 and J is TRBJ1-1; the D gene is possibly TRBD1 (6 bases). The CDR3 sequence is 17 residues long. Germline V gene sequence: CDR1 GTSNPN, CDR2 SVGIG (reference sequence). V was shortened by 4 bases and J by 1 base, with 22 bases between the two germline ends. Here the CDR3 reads CAWTSAWDNHPNTEAFF. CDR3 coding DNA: TGTGCCTGGACCTCTGCCTGGGACAACCACCCGAACACTGAAGCTTTCTTT. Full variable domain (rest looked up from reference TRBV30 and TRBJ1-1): SQTIHQWPATLVQPVGSPLSLECTVEGTSNPNLYWYRQAAGRGLQLLFYSVGIGQISSEVPQNLSASRPQDRQFILSSKKLLLSDSGFYLCAWTSAWDNHPNTEAFFGQGTRLTVV.

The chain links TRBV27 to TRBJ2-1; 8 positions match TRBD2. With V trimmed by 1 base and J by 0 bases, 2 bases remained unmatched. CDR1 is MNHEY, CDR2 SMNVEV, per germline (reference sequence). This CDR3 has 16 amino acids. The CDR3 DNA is TGTGCCAGCAGTTTATTAGCGGGGAGCTCCTACAATGAGCAGTTCTTC. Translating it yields CASSLLAGSSYNEQFF.

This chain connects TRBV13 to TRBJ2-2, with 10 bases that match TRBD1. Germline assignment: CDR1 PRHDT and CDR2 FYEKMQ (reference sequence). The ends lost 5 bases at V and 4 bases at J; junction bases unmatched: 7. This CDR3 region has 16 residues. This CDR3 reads CASSDRDRGATGELFF. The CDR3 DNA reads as TGTGCCAGCAGCGATCGGGACAGGGGAGCCACCGGGGAGCTGTTTTTT.